Sequencing of this T cell receptor (beta chain) was carried out in a study of blood T cell repertoires in COVID-19. The overall study: Whether acute or convalescent, the COVID-19 samples came from the United States, Italy and Spain. The cDNA or gDNA used as material had been derived from T cells, B-cell-depleted T cells, or PBMCs.

Per the original methods: Amplification of reference gene primers was used by the study to estimate nucleated cell counts. Here immunoSEQ multiplex PCR was the method, and the copy in TCRdb shows in-frame clones only, minus some. Clonal size and the V and J genes are those of that table, whereas D and trimming came from the DNA. The sample records about 81,000 clones, about 88% being singletons. The V end lost 1 base, the J end lost 6 bases, and 12 bases lay between the germline ends. From germline, CDR1 is LNHNV and CDR2 YYDKDF (reference sequence). The CDR3 spans 15 residues. The receptor comes from a man aged 70 or older with active or convalescent COVID-19. The sample taken for sequencing was peripheral blood. This rearrangement joins TRBV15 to TRBJ2-2, with a weak D call TRBD1 (6 bases). The CDR3 bases are TGTGCCACCAGCAGAGGACAGGATTGGGCCGGGGAGCTGTTTTTT. This codes for CATSRGQDWAGELFF.